The 26 T cell receptor beta chains below were found in one sample sequenced in a study of blood T cell repertoires in COVID-19. The assay was immunoSEQ multiplex PCR, and TCRdb's table has in-frame clones only and misses some. The table lists under 250,000 clones, 84% of them singletons. Sequenced input: peripheral blood. These receptors all stem from a man in his forties or fifties with acute or convalescent COVID-19.

The CDR3 nucleotides are TGCGCCAGCGTAGCGGGTGATAGCGGGAAACCCTACGAGCAGTACTTC. This codes for CASVAGDSGKPYEQYF. V usage is TRBV5-1 and J usage is TRBJ2-7; TRBD2 matches at 8 bases. Trimming removed 7 bases from V and 2 bases from J; junction bases left unmatched: 14. This CDR3 has 16 residues. Germline assignment: CDR1 SGHRS and CDR2 YFSETQ. Together with reference TRBV5-1 and TRBJ2-7, the CDR3 gives the full variable domain: KAGVTQTPRYLIKTRGQQVTLSCSPISGHRSVSWYQQTPGQGLQFLFEYFSETQRNKGNFPGRFSGRQFSNSRSEMNVSTLELGDSALYLCASVAGDSGKPYEQYFGPGTRLTVT.

This clone was picked up a small number of times. J is TRBJ1-1 and V is TRBV9; possible D gene TRBD1, 6 bases. Deletions cut 0 bases from V and 1 base from J, with 7 bases between. Germline V gene data show CDR1 as SGDLS and CDR2 as YYNGEE. The CDR3 spans 14 residues. CDR3 coding DNA: TGTGCCAGCAGCGTAGAGGGACAGAACACTGAAGCTTTCTTT. Translated, it gives CASSVEGQNTEAFF.

This clone came up a few times. The V and J genes are TRBV19 and TRBJ2-7, with D tentatively TRBD1 (6 bases). V dropped 3 bases and J dropped 4 bases, with 13 bases sitting between them. The CDR3 is made up of 14 amino acids. Germline CDR1 reads LNHDA; CDR2 reads SQIVND (reference sequence). The CDR3 reads CASSIGGSGYEQYF. The CDR3 DNA reads TGTGCCAGTAGTATTGGGGGCTCGGGATACGAGCAGTACTTC.

The CDR3 region is CASSPGGSYNSPLHF. CDR3 sequence (DNA): TGTGCCAGCAGCCCTGGGGGCAGCTATAATTCACCCCTCCACTTT. The gene calls are TRBV7-9 and TRBJ1-6, with D possibly TRBD1 on 6 matching bases. Germline lookup yields CDR1 SEHNR and CDR2 FQNEAQ (reference sequence). The germline V and J ends were trimmed by 5 bases and 3 bases, with 11 bases remaining between them. The CDR3 runs to 15 residues. The variable domain in full, with the rest retrieved from reference TRBV7-9 and TRBJ1-6, is DTGVSQNPRHKITKRGQNVTFRCDPISEHNRLYWYRQTLGQGPEFLTYFQNEAQLEKSRLLSDRFSAERPKGSFSTLEIQRTEQGDSAMYLCASSPGGSYNSPLHFGNGTRLTVT.

This sequence joins TRBV5-1 and TRBJ1-1, with TRBD1 as a possible D gene (6 bases). V was trimmed by 10 bases and J by 0 bases, leaving 13 bases between them. Germline CDR1 and CDR2: SGHRS and YFSETQ. The CDR3 length is 13 residues. CDR3 DNA: TGCGCCGGACGAGGACAGCTGAACACTGAAGCTTTCTTT. Its protein product is CAGRGQLNTEAFF.

This chain uses TRBV18 with TRBJ1-5; 7 bases align to TRBD1. With V trimmed by 6 bases and J by 0 bases, 14 bases remained unmatched. This CDR3 is built from 18 residues. Germline V lookup: CDR1 KGHSH, CDR2 LQKENI. This chain's CDR3 is CASSPTGQRGFSNQPQHF. The CDR3 bases are TGTGCCAGCTCGCCGACAGGGCAGAGGGGTTTTAGCAATCAGCCCCAGCATTTT.

The rearrangement joins TRBV11-3 to TRBJ2-1; 7 bases line up with TRBD1. The CDR3 has 15 amino acids. With 5 bases clipped from V and 5 bases from J, the junction kept 9 bases outside the gene matches. Germline V gene sequence: CDR1 SGHNT, CDR2 YENEEA. For the CDR3, the DNA is TGTGCCAGCAGCCCAAGTAGGGACAGAAACAATGAGCAGTTCTTC. As protein: CASSPSRDRNNEQFF.

This clone has just one count. J is TRBJ2-1 and V is TRBV3-1 (or the pseudogene TRBV3-2); D uncertain. Germline CDR1 reads LGHDT; CDR2 reads YNNKEL (reference sequence). Trimming removed 4 bases from V and 9 bases from J, with 19 bases in between. This CDR3 is 15 amino acids long. The CDR3: CASSRQSAADTEQFF. For the CDR3, the DNA is TGTGCCAGCAGCCGTCAATCAGCAGCAGACACTGAGCAGTTCTTC.

Comment on this clone: Relative to the germline gene, one junction end is altered; a read error may explain this. This chain connects TRBV5-4 to TRBJ1-6; D is unresolved. The germline gives CDR1 SGHNT, CDR2 YYREEE (reference sequence). This CDR3 comprises 16 residues. The CDR3 region has the DNA TGTGCCAGCAGCCCCGCCCCAGGTCAATATAGTTCACCCCTCCACTTT. Its protein product is CASSPAPGQYSSPLHF.

This rearrangement joins TRBV5-1 to TRBJ2-4; 14 nucleotides align to TRBD2. The CDR3 loop spans 15 amino acids. Germline CDR1 and CDR2: SGHRS and YFSETQ. Trimming took 4 bases from V and 4 from J; bases not matched to a gene: 1. CDR3 amino acids: CASSGTSGGKNIQYF. The CDR3 region has the DNA TGCGCCAGCAGCGGGACTAGCGGGGGAAAAAACATTCAGTACTTC.

The chain joins TRBV13 to TRBJ1-3, with TRBD1 as a possible D gene (6 bases). The germline V and J ends were trimmed by 0 bases and 7 bases, with 10 bases remaining between them. The germline CDR1 and CDR2 sequences are PRHDT and FYEKMQ (reference sequence). This CDR3 region has 14 residues. Written as DNA, the CDR3 is TGTGCCAGCAGCTTAGGCGACAGGCAGAACACCATATATTTT. It translates to CASSLGDRQNTIYF.

The V gene is TRBV10-3, the J gene TRBJ1-5; 7 bases match TRBD1. The CDR3 loop spans 16 amino acids. After removal of 2 bases from V and 3 bases from J, the junction contained 7 bases not matched to a gene. From germline, CDR1 is ENHRY and CDR2 SYGVKD. The CDR3 DNA sequence: TGTGCCATCAGTGAGAAAAGGGACAGCCCCAATCAGCCCCAGCATTTT. Protein sequence: CAISEKRDSPNQPQHF.

The gene calls are TRBV18 and TRBJ1-1; perhaps TRBD1 as D (5 bases). Trimming left V 6 bases short and J 3 bases short, with 11 bases between. Germline CDR1 is KGHSH and CDR2 is LQKENI. This CDR3 is 13 amino acids long. The DNA of the CDR3 is TGTGCCAGCTCCCAGGGAACGGACACTGAAGCTTTCTTT. This sequence encodes CASSQGTDTEAFF.

The V call is TRBV9, the J call TRBJ1-3, with TRBD1 as a possible D gene (6 bases). The CDR3 loop spans 15 amino acids. Trimming left V 3 bases short and J 1 base short, with 11 bases between. Germline loops: CDR1 SGDLS, CDR2 YYNGEE. The CDR3 loop is CASSARDTSGNTIYF. As DNA, the CDR3 is TGTGCCAGCAGCGCTCGGGACACTTCTGGAAACACCATATATTTT.

The chain uses TRBV30 and TRBJ2-3, with 12 bases matching TRBD2. With 4 bases clipped from V and 1 base from J, the junction kept 9 bases outside the gene matches. CDR3 length: 17 residues. The V gene's germline CDR1 is GTSNPN and CDR2 SVGIG (reference sequence). This chain's CDR3 is CAWTSGGGMGGTDTQYF. CDR3 DNA: TGTGCCTGGACTAGCGGGGGGGGTATGGGTGGCACAGATACGCAGTATTTT.

V usage is TRBV27 and J usage is TRBJ2-7; tentatively, D is TRBD2 (6 bases). Trimming took off 4 bases at V and 5 bases at J, with 12 bases between the two ends. Germline V gene data show CDR1 as MNHEY and CDR2 as SMNVEV (reference sequence). The CDR3 has 13 amino acids. The CDR3 here is CASSSGWGDEQYF. CDR3 nucleotide sequence: TGTGCCAGCAGTTCAGGGTGGGGGGACGAGCAGTACTTC.

J is TRBJ1-1 and V is TRBV5-1; 7 bases align to TRBD1. V lost 6 bases to trimming and J lost 3 bases; unmatched junction nucleotides: 8. This CDR3 comprises 14 residues. Germline-derived CDR1 and CDR2 are SGHRS and YFSETQ. CDR3 nucleotides: TGCGCCAGCACCAGACAGGGTTCATACACTGAAGCTTTCTTT. Amino acids: CASTRQGSYTEAFF.

The J gene is TRBJ1-6, the V gene TRBV7-9; possibly TRBD1 for D (6 bases). Germline values: CDR1 SEHNR, CDR2 FQNEAQ (reference sequence). The CDR3 is made up of 16 amino acids. Trimming shortened V by 5 bases and J by 0 bases, and 11 bases separated the two germline ends. In nucleotides, the CDR3 is TGTGCCAGCAGCCCGACAGGATTCTCCTATAATTCACCCCTCCACTTT. Its translation is CASSPTGFSYNSPLHF. The whole variable domain, remainder taken from reference TRBV7-9 and TRBJ1-6, is DTGVSQNPRHKITKRGQNVTFRCDPISEHNRLYWYRQTLGQGPEFLTYFQNEAQLEKSRLLSDRFSAERPKGSFSTLEIQRTEQGDSAMYLCASSPTGFSYNSPLHFGNGTRLTVT.

This clone appeared once. The J gene is TRBJ2-5, the V gene TRBV5-6; TRBD2 might be the D (6 bases). The V gene's germline CDR1 is SGHDT and CDR2 YYEEEE. The CDR3 has 18 amino acids. V lost 4 bases and J lost 5, with 27 bases in between. CDR3: CASSHASYQGLSKETQYF. The CDR3, as DNA: TGTGCCAGCAGCCACGCGTCATACCAGGGACTTAGCAAGGAGACCCAGTACTTC.

The rearrangement links TRBV25-1 to TRBJ1-2, with D possibly TRBD1 on 5 matching bases. Trimming cost V 3 bases and J 4 bases, with 12 bases left between them. The CDR3 runs to 14 residues. Germline lookup yields CDR1 MGHDK and CDR2 SYGVNS. The CDR3 nucleotides are TGTGCCAGCAGTGAGGGGGGGAGGCCCTATGGCTACACCTTC. Protein: CASSEGGRPYGYTF.

The chain carries TRBV11-3 and TRBJ2-1, with 7 bases matching TRBD1. This CDR3 spans 15 amino acids. Unmatched junction bases numbered 4, after V lost 0 bases and J lost 5 bases. From germline, CDR1 is SGHNT and CDR2 YENEEA. This chain's CDR3 is CASSLDRDSNNEQFF. The CDR3 DNA follows: TGTGCCAGCAGCTTAGATCGGGACAGTAACAATGAGCAGTTCTTC.

The rearrangement links TRBV7-9 to TRBJ1-4; D is possibly TRBD1 (5 bases). The V and J ends lost 3 bases and 8 bases respectively, with 10 bases between them. The CDR3 contains 13 residues. CDR1 is SEHNR and CDR2 is FQNEAQ in the germline V gene (reference sequence). The CDR3 DNA follows: TGTGCCAGCAGCTTGGGGCGCTGGGAAAAACTGTTTTTT. Translated: CASSLGRWEKLFF.

The V gene is TRBV6-5, the J gene TRBJ1-1; D might be TRBD1 (5 bases). The CDR3 covers 15 residues. Germline V CDR1 and CDR2: MNHEY, SVGAGI. V lost 6 bases to trimming and J lost 1 base, with 15 bases between them. This CDR3 is CASSPSRARNTEAFF. The CDR3, as DNA: TGTGCCAGCAGCCCCAGCAGGGCTCGGAACACTGAAGCTTTCTTT.

This clone was recorded a few times. J is TRBJ2-7 and V is TRBV6-5, with no clear D. Per the germline V gene, CDR1 is MNHEY and CDR2 is SVGAGI. The germline V and J ends were trimmed by 7 bases and 5 bases, with 15 bases remaining between them. The CDR3 consists of 13 residues. CDR3 amino acids: CASIPSLGHEQYF. The CDR3 DNA reads TGTGCCAGCATTCCTTCCCTAGGCCACGAGCAGTACTTC.

The count of this clone is one. This chain connects TRBV19 to TRBJ2-3, with D perhaps matching TRBD2 (7 bases). CDR1 is LNHDA and CDR2 is SQIVND in the germline V gene (reference sequence). This CDR3 is built from 14 residues. V was cut by 6 bases and J by 3 bases, with 13 bases left in between. The CDR3 loop reads CASSLAGATDTQYF. The CDR3 nucleotides read TGTGCCAGTAGCTTGGCGGGGGCGACAGATACGCAGTATTTT.

The J gene is TRBJ1-6, the V gene TRBV30; tentative D call: TRBD1 (5 bases). Trimming removed 6 bases from V and 12 bases from J, with 18 bases in between. Per the germline V gene, CDR1 is GTSNPN and CDR2 is SVGIG (reference sequence). This CDR3 contains 13 residues. CDR3 protein: CACQRDSPQPLHF. CDR3 nucleotide sequence: TGTGCCTGTCAACGAGACAGCCCGCAACCCCTCCACTTT.